A single sample is the source of the 10 T cell receptor beta chains below, sequenced in a study of T cells in Graves' hyperthyroidism and ophthalmopathy. TCR beta CDR3 regions were amplified from RNA. HTBI primers were used for first-round RT-PCR of the TCR CDR3. TCRdb reprocessed the multiplex PCR reads with MiXCR, giving one entry per CDR3 protein. The data contain tens of thousands of distinct CDR3 sequences, about 50% of them singletons. Sequencing was carried out using blood. The receptors come from a woman aged 45-60 years with Graves' hyperthyroidism that later progressed to Graves' ophthalmopathy.

Comments on this clonotype: The junction departs from germline at one end; a sequencing error may be responsible. The chain employs TRBV6-1 and TRBJ2-7, with D maybe TRBD2 (5 bases). The CDR3 sequence is 14 residues long. Germline V gene sequence: CDR1 MNHNS, CDR2 SASEGT. The CDR3 DNA sequence: TGCGCCAGCAGAGAAGCGCCTAGAGGGTACGAGCAGTACTTC. This codes for CASREAPRGYEQYF.

This clonotype was seen many times. CDR3 in amino acids: CASSPQPTVEQFF. The CDR3 nucleotides read TGTGCCAGCTCACCACAGCCTACAGTCGAGCAGTTCTTC. The chain couples TRBV18 to TRBJ2-1; unclear D gene. Trimming pared 1 base from V and 10 bases from J, leaving 11 bases between. The CDR3 contains 13 residues. Germline values: CDR1 KGHSH, CDR2 LQKENI.

This clonotype was recorded at least ten times. The genes are TRBV4-1 and TRBJ1-5, with a tentative D call TRBD1 (5 bases). The V gene lost 1 base and the J gene lost 7 bases, with 8 bases spanning the gap. This CDR3 is 13 amino acids long. The germline V gene has CDR1 MGHRA and CDR2 YSYEKL. The CDR3 coding sequence is TGCGCCAGCAGCCAAGTCGGGGACCAGCCCCAGCATTTT. Translated: CASSQVGDQPQHF.

In its sample, this clonotype ranks as medium-sized. V is TRBV10-3 and J is TRBJ1-5; D remains unclear. This CDR3 comprises 15 residues. Germline loops: CDR1 ENHRY, CDR2 SYGVKD. With 0 bases removed from V and 3 bases from J, the gap between germline ends came to 9 bases. Here the CDR3 DNA reads TGTGCCATCAGTGAGTCGAAGACGGTCAATCAGCCCCAGCATTTT. It encodes CAISESKTVNQPQHF.

Judged by abundance, this clonotype is medium-sized. The V call is TRBV24-1, the J call TRBJ1-2; D is ambiguous. The CDR3 runs 12 residues. The germline CDR1 and CDR2 sequences are KGHDR and SFDVKD. V was shortened by 2 bases and J by 5 bases, with 5 bases between the two germline ends. The CDR3 coding sequence is TGTGCCACCAGTGATTGGGCGTATGGCTACACCTTC. Translated, it gives CATSDWAYGYTF.

Many counts were recorded for this clonotype. V usage is TRBV3-1 and J usage is TRBJ2-3, with D uncertain. CDR1 LGHDT and CDR2 YNNKEL come from the germline V gene (reference sequence). The V end lost 5 bases, the J end lost 7 bases, and 19 bases lay between the germline ends. This CDR3 contains 15 residues. CDR3 DNA sequence: TGTGCCAGCAGCACCCCGGGCAAGCAAACTAATACGCAGTATTTT. This translates into CASSTPGKQTNTQYF.

This clonotype has a count of ten or more. The chain has TRBV3-1 and TRBJ2-3; possibly TRBD1 for D (5 bases). This CDR3 is built from 14 residues. In germline, CDR1 is LGHDT, CDR2 YNNKEL (reference sequence). Trimming took off 6 bases at V and 4 bases at J, with 14 bases between the two ends. The CDR3 sequence is CASRYSVGPDTQYF. DNA for the CDR3: TGTGCCAGCAGATACAGCGTGGGGCCAGATACGCAGTATTTT.

The chain couples TRBV6-5 to TRBJ2-1; 7 nucleotides agree with TRBD1. Germline V CDR1 and CDR2: MNHEY, SVGAGI. J gave up 9 bases and V 0 bases, and 2 bases lay outside the gene matches. The CDR3 is 13 amino acids. The CDR3 DNA is TGTGCCAGCAGTTACTCACAGGGGACTGAGCAGTTCTTC. Translation: CASSYSQGTEQFF.

Points on this clonotype: At one boundary the junction diverges from the germline segment, which might be a read error. The chain combines TRBV19 with TRBJ2-2; the D call may be TRBD1 or TRBD2 (5 bases each). The CDR3 sequence is 14 residues long. From germline, CDR1 is LNHDA and CDR2 SQIVND (reference sequence). The CDR3 DNA reads TGTGCCAGTAGCAGACAGACGAACACCGGGGAGCCGTTTTTT. It yields the protein CASSRQTNTGEPFF.

The sample holds many counts of this clonotype. The chain joins TRBV19 to TRBJ2-5; 7 bases line up with TRBD1. This CDR3 has 14 amino acids. Germline V gene lookup returns CDR1 LNHDA and CDR2 SQIVND (reference sequence). The ends lost 1 base at V and 5 bases at J; junction bases unmatched: 4. The DNA of the CDR3 is TGTGCCAGTAGTATAGGGCAGGGACAGGAGACCCAGTACTTC. It specifies CASSIGQGQETQYF. Full variable domain (remainder filled in from reference TRBV19 and TRBJ2-5): DGGITQSPKYLFRKEGQNVTLSCEQNLNHDAMYWYRQDPGQGLRLIYYSQIVNDFQKGDIAEGYSVSREKKESFPLTVTSAQKNPTAFYLCASSIGQGQETQYFGPGTRLLVL.